Here is one T cell receptor beta chain with its context. Its antigen is not yet known. The sample holds no much larger clone one base away, and base qualities are not on file. Per the germline V gene, MNHNS is the CDR1 and SASEGT is the CDR2. Including cysteine and phenylalanine, the CDR3 has 13 amino acids. This entry keeps only the CDR3 DNA: 39 bases, framed from base 1. The germline ends are 15 bases apart after V is trimmed by 6 bases and J by 9 bases. The data derive from a study of T cell repertoires in ileal Crohn's disease (dated by TCRdb to between 2018 and 2020). For context, the study as a whole: At the time of surgery, 30% to 45% of patients were active smokers, and the median duration of disease was 6.5 to 8 years. All patients had surgery for a complication: stricturing disease in around 60% and penetrating disease in roughly 39%. Roughly half of the patients were given postoperative therapy, with 18 on anti-TNF agents and approximately ten on thiopurines. A prospective multicentre cohort supplied the 50 or so Crohn's disease patients whose TCR repertoires were analysed. Running in parallel with the study was a multicentre cohort set up to find predictors of early endoscopic recurrence following ileocolonic resection. A Rutgeerts score above i0 was used to define endoscopic postoperative recurrence. A total of around 150 mucosal samples from some 57 patients were sequenced, collected from several sites on the surgical specimen as well as at postoperative endoscopy.

Eligible patients were adults with ileal or ileocolonic Crohn's disease who had an indication for ileocolonic resection. Before DNA extraction, whole ileal mucosal biopsies were kept frozen at -80 degrees C. A TRizol-based method was used to extract genomic DNA from the frozen whole biopsies, and the DNA was quantified with a NanoDrop 2000 spectrophotometer. Around 500 nanograms of biopsy DNA per sample were submitted for commercial TCRB immunosequencing. CDR3 regions were amplified from genomic DNA by Adaptive Biotechnology using a two-step, amplification bias-controlled multiplex PCR. The first PCR used primers for every V and J gene segment; the second PCR added barcodes and Illumina adapters. CDR3 libraries were sequenced using an Illumina instrument. Regarding the original processing steps: Vendor-provided pipelines were combined with custom analysis of raw data in R/Bioconductor under R version 3.3.0. Clonality, which ranges from 0 to 1, was calculated as the inverse of the normalised Shannon entropy across all productive clones. High-frequency clones were defined as the repertoire share of the top 100 clones, retaining only clones passing a 95% confidence test. Overlap between samples was measured with the Morisita-Horn index, while repertoire diversity was measured with the Simpson index. The table was pulled from immuneACCESS by TCRdb, which kept in-frame rearrangements only. Such tables lose some clones; where checked, under half of the loss comes from unresolved V genes, and the rest has no known cause. Clonal size and the V and J genes are those of that table, whereas D and trimming came from the DNA. Present in this sample are about 8,400 clones, 80% of which were seen just once. 9.5% to 15% of the sample is in the top ten clones.

What the research found in general, with its limitations: Only a subgroup of patients, of unstated size, had mucosal CD4 and CD8 T cells sorted and sequenced. Compared with non-smokers, patients who were active smokers at surgery showed a significantly higher proportion of clonal expansions (around 24% vs 18%, p=0.02). More high-frequency clones were carried by sorted CD8 T cells than by CD4 T cells, suggesting that mucosal expansions were mainly CD8. Endoscopic recurrence was linked to a higher percentage of high-frequency clones at surgery, and recurrence occurred in every patient whose clonality exceeded 26.8% (18/57).

This receptor chain uses TRBV6-1 and TRBJ1-5; the D segment could be TRBD1, given 6 matching bases. The receptor's source is an adult with Crohn's disease. Source material: ileal tissue. The CDR3 protein sequence reads: CASSEGQGRPQHF. The DNA is as follows: TGTGCCAGCAGCGAGGGGCAGGGGCGGCCCCAGCATTTT.